This T cell receptor (beta chain) was observed in a study of blood T cells in healthy people across ages. Study-wide results and caveats: The study found more naive CD4+ cells and higher diversity in long-lived than aged donors. Changes seen in expanded clonotypes were possibly confounded by donor CMV status left unknown.

The V gene's germline CDR1 is MNHEY and CDR2 SVGAGI. Deletions cut 5 bases from V and 4 bases from J, with 18 bases between. This CDR3 contains 16 residues. They isolated at least 7 million PBMCs from each sample. At least 5 micrograms of total RNA were extracted per sample. Combining a sample-barcoded 5' primer with a J-beta primer mix, a second PCR ran for roughly 7 to 12 cycles. TCRdb recomputed calls from the 5' RACE reads with MiXCR, one row per CDR3 protein. This sample carries around 850,000 distinct CDR3 sequences, about 37% of them seen once, and the ten largest clones take approximately 12%. As concerns this clonotype: The antigen is unknown.

The specimen sequenced was blood. The chain recombines TRBV6-5 with TRBJ1-3; a possible D gene is TRBD1 (5 bases). The sequence was collected from a man aged 18 to 29 in good health. The CDR3 loop is CASSPTPGTEGNTIYF. For the CDR3, the DNA is TGTGCCAGCAGTCCTACCCCGGGGACGGAAGGAAACACCATATATTTT.